This is a list of T cell receptor beta chains from one sample in a study of OX40 agonist ivuxolimab in advanced cancers. Assay used: immunoSEQ multiplex PCR; TCRdb lists only in-frame clones, some missing. The sample lists 61,000 or so clones; 80% to 85% were seen once. The material was CD4+ or CD8+ T cells sorted from blood, obtained in a trial of the OX40 agonist ivuxolimab. These receptors were taken from an adult with an advanced solid tumor such as melanoma, head and neck, liver or kidney cancer. Each CDR3 is given with its conserved first and last residue. A D gene is named only where the DNA matches it firmly. Rows may omit the clone size; those that give it use once, few, many or a size class.

clone size	D gene	V gene	J gene	CDR3 protein	CDR3 DNA
-	-	TRBV7-9	TRBJ1-2	CASSLPPLPRQDGDYGYTF	TGTGCCAGCAGCTTACCCCCCCTCCCAAGACAGGACGGGGACTATGGCTACACCTTC
-	-	TRBV19	TRBJ2-3	CASSDGATDTQYF	TGTGCCAGTAGTGATGGGGCAACAGATACGCAGTATTTT
-	-	TRBV4-3	TRBJ2-1	CASSQDPTYSNEQFF	TGCGCCAGCAGCCAAGATCCCACATACTCGAATGAGCAGTTCTTC
-	-	TRBV30	TRBJ2-6	CAWSTYSGANVLTF	TGTGCCTGGAGTACTTACTCTGGGGCCAACGTCCTGACTTTC
-	-	TRBV6-5	TRBJ1-5	CASSYSFYSNQPQHF	TGTGCCAGCAGTTACTCATTTTATAGCAATCAGCCCCAGCATTTT
-	TRBD1	TRBV6-1	TRBJ1-4	CASSETGGRKKLFF	TGTGCCAGCAGTGAAACAGGGGGCAGGAAAAAACTGTTTTTT
-	-	TRBV6-6	TRBJ2-7	CASSVGGYEQYF	TGTGCCAGCAGTGTCGGCGGATACGAGCAGTACTTC
-	TRBD2	TRBV2	TRBJ2-3	CASAGSGTSGGAGDTQYF	TGTGCCAGCGCTGGCTCCGGGACTAGCGGGGGGGCTGGAGATACGCAGTATTTT
once	TRBD2	TRBV27	TRBJ2-1	CASSSHLAGESYNEQFF	TGTGCCAGCAGTTCCCACCTAGCGGGGGAGAGCTACAATGAGCAGTTCTTC
few	-	TRBV4-2	TRBJ2-2	CASSPDRANTGELFF	TGTGCCAGCAGCCCGGACCGCGCGAACACCGGGGAGCTGTTTTTT
few	TRBD2	TRBV27	TRBJ2-7	CASSLFQVAGNNEQYF	TGTGCCAGCAGTTTATTCCAGGTAGCGGGGAATAACGAGCAGTACTTC
-	-	TRBV27	TRBJ1-6	CASSFHGQSPLHF	TGTGCCAGCAGTTTCCACGGACAATCACCCCTCCACTTT
-	TRBD1	TRBV18	TRBJ2-1	CASSLGTGGHNEQFF	TGTGCCAGCTCACTCGGGACAGGGGGCCACAATGAGCAGTTCTTC
once	-	TRBV28	TRBJ1-3	CASSGRLWGNTIYF	TGTGCCAGCTCTGGGCGGCTGTGGGGAAACACCATATATTTT
once	-	TRBV11-2	TRBJ1-3	CASNRRAGSGNTIYF	TGTGCCAGCAACCGAAGAGCGGGCTCTGGAAACACCATATATTTT
-	TRBD2	TRBV19	TRBJ2-1	CASSIFGPSGGNEQFF	TGTGCCAGTAGTATCTTTGGGCCTAGCGGGGGCAATGAGCAGTTCTTC
-	-	TRBV7-9	TRBJ2-7	CASTPSGGGDYEQYF	TGTGCCAGCACCCCCAGTGGGGGTGGGGACTACGAGCAGTACTTC
-	-	TRBV11-1	TRBJ2-1	CASRPSSGYNEQFF	TGTGCCAGCAGACCGAGCTCCGGTTACAATGAGCAGTTCTTC
-	-	TRBV29-1	TRBJ1-5	CSARTGSNQPQHF	TGCAGCGCCCGGACGGGTAGCAATCAGCCCCAGCATTTT
-	TRBD1	TRBV2	TRBJ1-5	CASRGDRGLGNQPQHF	TGTGCCAGCAGGGGGGACAGGGGATTGGGCAATCAGCCCCAGCATTTT
-	-	TRBV18	TRBJ1-3	CASSETAGENTIYF	TGTGCCAGCTCAGAGACGGCAGGAGAAAACACCATATATTTT
-	-	TRBV21-1	TRBJ1-2	CASSKERGPGGYTF	TGTGCCAGCAGCAAAGAACGGGGGCCGGGCGGCTACACCTTC
-	TRBD1	TRBV6-6	TRBJ1-1	CASSGQGGGLTEAFF	TGTGCCAGCAGTGGACAGGGTGGGGGGCTCACTGAAGCTTTCTTT
-	-	TRBV19	TRBJ1-2	CASSIDLGRSYGYTF	TGTGCCAGTAGTATAGATCTCGGGCGATCCTATGGCTACACCTTC
-	-	TRBV11-2	TRBJ2-3	CASSPRSRADTQYF	TGTGCCAGCAGCCCTAGGTCTAGGGCAGATACGCAGTATTTT
-	TRBD2	TRBV13	TRBJ2-1	CASSLGGRGGLNNEQFF	TGTGCCAGCAGCTTAGGCGGGCGGGGGGGCCTTAACAATGAGCAGTTCTTC
-	-	TRBV25-1	TRBJ2-2	CASSVQQGRGELFF	TGTGCCAGCAGTGTCCAACAGGGACGCGGGGAGCTGTTTTTT
-	-	TRBV13	TRBJ2-6	CASSLGGLGSFGANVLTF	TGTGCCAGCAGCTTGGGAGGACTCGGGAGTTTTGGGGCCAACGTCCTGACTTTC
-	-	TRBV9	TRBJ2-7	CASSPTGFPYEQYF	TGTGCCAGCAGCCCCACCGGGTTTCCCTACGAGCAGTACTTC
-	-	TRBV7-2	TRBJ2-3	CASSTFTDTQYF	TGTGCCAGCAGCACATTCACAGATACGCAGTATTTT
-	TRBD2	TRBV9	TRBJ2-3	CASSLTSGGAEDTQYF	TGTGCCAGCAGCCTTACTAGCGGGGGGGCGGAAGATACGCAGTATTTT
-	-	TRBV2	TRBJ2-1	CASSGFYGRSALEQFF	TGTGCCAGCAGTGGGTTTTACGGCAGGTCAGCATTGGAGCAGTTCTTC
once	TRBD2	TRBV7-9	TRBJ2-3	CASSLPGLADLTDTQYF	TGTGCCAGCAGCTTGCCGGGACTAGCGGACCTCACAGATACGCAGTATTTT
-	TRBD1	TRBV11-3	TRBJ2-2	CASSLGTGTYTGELFF	TGTGCCAGCAGCTTAGGGACAGGGACTTACACCGGGGAGCTGTTTTTT
-	-	TRBV11-2	TRBJ2-1	CASSLGGGENHNEQFF	TGTGCCAGCAGCTTAGGGGGCGGGGAGAATCACAATGAGCAGTTCTTC
-	-	TRBV5-6	TRBJ2-3	CASSLETHRSSTDTQYF	TGTGCCAGCAGCTTGGAGACCCACCGGTCTAGCACAGATACGCAGTATTTT
-	-	TRBV7-9	TRBJ1-1	CASSLTTEAFF	TGTGCCAGCAGCTTAACCACTGAAGCTTTCTTT
-	-	TRBV2	TRBJ2-3	CASQQEVTDTQYF	TGTGCCAGCCAGCAAGAGGTCACAGATACGCAGTATTTT
-	-	TRBV7-2	TRBJ2-3	CASSLGGADTQYF	TGTGCCAGCAGCTTAGGGGGGGCAGATACGCAGTATTTT
-	TRBD2	TRBV27	TRBJ2-7	CASRHTSGGGSSYEQYF	TGTGCCAGCCGTCATACTAGCGGGGGGGGCAGCTCCTACGAGCAGTACTTC
-	-	TRBV11-2	TRBJ2-1	CASSLQGSFGEQFF	TGTGCCAGCAGCTTACAGGGGAGTTTTGGTGAGCAGTTCTTC
-	-	TRBV5-1	TRBJ2-3	CASSLASGNSDTQYF	TGCGCCAGCAGCTTGGCAAGCGGCAATTCAGATACGCAGTATTTT
few	TRBD1	TRBV29-1	TRBJ1-4	CSVGDREKLFF	TGCAGCGTTGGGGACAGGGAGAAACTGTTTTTT
few	-	TRBV20-1	TRBJ1-1	CSATDYTEAFF	TGCAGTGCTACCGACTACACTGAAGCTTTCTTT